Below, 8 T cell receptor beta chains from the same sample are listed, as sequenced in a study of CD8 T cells in ankylosing spondylitis. Points from the study as a whole: Ankylosing spondylitis blood appeared to be characterized by a TCR beta motif of 7 to 9 highly homologous variants.

TCRdb passed the 5' RACE reads through MiXCR, listing each CDR3 protein once. The sample consists of more than 600,000 distinct CDR3 sequences, around 20% of them appearing once. Their antigens are not known. Sample: blood, either unsorted or a sorted T cell fraction (not recorded which). These receptors originate from a male donor with ankylosing spondylitis.

V is TRBV4-2 and J is TRBJ2-7; 7 nucleotides match TRBD1. V dropped 0 bases and J dropped 12; count of bases not matched to a gene: 8. The CDR3 covers 13 residues. The germline gives CDR1 LGHNA, CDR2 YNFKEQ. Written as DNA, the CDR3 is TGTGCCAGCAGCCAAGAGTCTCCGGGACAGCGGTACTTC. This gives the protein CASSQESPGQRYF.

This clonotype was detected many times. This rearrangement joins TRBV20-1 to TRBJ1-4; no reliable D call. This CDR3 has 14 amino acids. Germline CDR1 DFQATT, CDR2 SNEGSKA (reference sequence). Trimming stripped 3 bases from V and 5 bases from J, with 13 bases between. This chain's CDR3 is CSASPGVKNEKLFF. The DNA for the CDR3 is TGCAGTGCTAGTCCGGGAGTAAAGAATGAAAAACTGTTTTTT.

Many counts were recorded for this clonotype. This chain uses TRBV5-1 with TRBJ2-7; tentatively, D is TRBD2 (5 bases). The CDR3 totals 12 residues. Germline lookup yields CDR1 SGHRS and CDR2 YFSETQ. Between the trimmed V and J ends, which lost 0 bases and 5 bases, there was a span of 6 bases. The CDR3 loop is CASSLAGNEQYF. CDR3 nucleotide sequence: TGCGCCAGCAGCTTGGCGGGGAACGAGCAGTACTTC.

This clonotype was detected only a few times. This chain links TRBV20-1 with TRBJ2-3; D possibly matches TRBD1 or TRBD2 (6 bases each). Trimming left V 6 bases short and J 0 bases short, with 13 bases between. This CDR3 has 14 amino acids. Germline V gene sequence: CDR1 DFQATT, CDR2 SNEGSKA (reference sequence). The CDR3 sequence: CSAQEGVSTDTQYF. The DNA for the CDR3 is TGCAGTGCCCAGGAGGGGGTGAGCACAGATACGCAGTATTTT.

The rearrangement joins TRBV18 to TRBJ2-5; 9 bases fit TRBD2. The V gene end was trimmed by 0 bases and the J gene end by 5 bases; junction bases not matched to a gene: 7. The CDR3 runs to 16 residues. Germline CDR1 KGHSH, CDR2 LQKENI. CDR3 loop: CASSPPGLAGMETQYF. The CDR3 nucleotides read TGTGCCAGCTCACCACCGGGGCTAGCGGGGATGGAGACCCAGTACTTC.

The rearrangement joins TRBV7-8 to TRBJ1-2; 7 bases map to TRBD1. The germline V gene has CDR1 SGHVS and CDR2 FQNEAQ. The CDR3 runs to 19 residues. The ends lost 0 bases at V and 2 bases at J; junction bases unmatched: 15. This CDR3 reads CASSLAVGGTALHNYGYTF. CDR3 sequence (DNA): TGTGCCAGCAGCTTAGCCGTGGGTGGGACAGCCTTACACAACTATGGCTACACCTTC. Full variable domain (remainder filled in from reference TRBV7-8 and TRBJ1-2): GAGVSQSPRYKVAKRGQDVALRCDPISGHVSLFWYQQALGQGPEFLTYFQNEAQLDKSGLPSDRFFAERPEGSVSTLKIQRTQQEDSAVYLCASSLAVGGTALHNYGYTFGSGTRLTVV.

This clonotype was detected once. At one boundary the junction diverges from the germline segment, which might be a read error. This sequence joins TRBV5-6 and TRBJ2-7, with no clear D. The CDR3 covers 13 residues. Germline CDR1 reads SGHDT; CDR2 reads YYEEEE. DNA for the CDR3: TGTGCCATCAGCTCCGGGCACTCCTACGAGCAGTACTTC. Translating gives CAISSGHSYEQYF.

This clonotype came up many times. This chain connects TRBV28 to TRBJ2-2, with D possibly being TRBD2 (5 bases). The germline V gene encodes CDR1 MDHEN and CDR2 SYDVKM. Trimming pared 5 bases from V and 5 bases from J, leaving 24 bases between. The CDR3 extends over 18 amino acids. In DNA form, the CDR3 reads TGTGCCAGCAGTCCTAACCCCTATACTGGACCGGGGACCGGGGAGCTGTTTTTT. Protein product: CASSPNPYTGPGTGELFF.